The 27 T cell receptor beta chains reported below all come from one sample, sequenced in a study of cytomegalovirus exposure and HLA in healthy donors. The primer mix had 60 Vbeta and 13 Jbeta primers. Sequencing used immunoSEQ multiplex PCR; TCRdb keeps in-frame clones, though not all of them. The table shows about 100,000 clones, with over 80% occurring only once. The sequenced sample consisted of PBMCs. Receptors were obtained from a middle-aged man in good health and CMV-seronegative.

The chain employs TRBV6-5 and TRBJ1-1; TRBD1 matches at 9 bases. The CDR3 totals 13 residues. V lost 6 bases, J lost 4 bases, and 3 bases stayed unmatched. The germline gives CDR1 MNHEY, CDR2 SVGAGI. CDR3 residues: CASSPTGGTEAFF. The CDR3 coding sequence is TGTGCCAGCAGCCCGACAGGGGGCACTGAAGCTTTCTTT.

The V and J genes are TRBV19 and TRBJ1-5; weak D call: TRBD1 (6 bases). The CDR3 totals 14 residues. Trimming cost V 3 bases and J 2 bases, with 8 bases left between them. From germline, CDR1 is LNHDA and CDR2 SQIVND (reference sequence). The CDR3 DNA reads TGTGCCAGTAGTATGTCAGGGGGCAATCAGCCCCAGCATTTT. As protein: CASSMSGGNQPQHF.

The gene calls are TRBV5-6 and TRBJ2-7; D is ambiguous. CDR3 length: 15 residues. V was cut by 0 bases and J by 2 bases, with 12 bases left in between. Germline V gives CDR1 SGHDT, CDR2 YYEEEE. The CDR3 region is CASSLGRLVPYEQYF. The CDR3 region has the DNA TGTGCCAGCAGCTTGGGCAGGTTGGTGCCCTACGAGCAGTACTTC.

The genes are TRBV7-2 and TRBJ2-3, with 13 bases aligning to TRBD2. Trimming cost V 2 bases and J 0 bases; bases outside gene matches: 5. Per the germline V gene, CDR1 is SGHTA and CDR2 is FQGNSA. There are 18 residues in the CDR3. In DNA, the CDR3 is TGTGCCAGCAGCTTAACTAGCGGGGGGGCCCCTAGCACAGATACGCAGTATTTT. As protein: CASSLTSGGAPSTDTQYF.

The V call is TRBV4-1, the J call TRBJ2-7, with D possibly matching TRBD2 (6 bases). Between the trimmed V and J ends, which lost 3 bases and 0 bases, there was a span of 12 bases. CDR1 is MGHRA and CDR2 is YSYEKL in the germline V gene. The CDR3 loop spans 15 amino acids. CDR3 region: CASSHGGTSSYEQYF. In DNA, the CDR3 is TGCGCCAGCAGCCACGGGGGAACCAGCTCCTACGAGCAGTACTTC.

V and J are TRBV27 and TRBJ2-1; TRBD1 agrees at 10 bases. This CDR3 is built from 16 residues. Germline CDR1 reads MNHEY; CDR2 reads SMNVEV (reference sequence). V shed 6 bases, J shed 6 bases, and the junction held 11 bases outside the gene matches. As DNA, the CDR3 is TGTGCCAGCAGCCTACCCCCAGGGACAGGGGTCAATGAGCAGTTCTTC. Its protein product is CASSLPPGTGVNEQFF.

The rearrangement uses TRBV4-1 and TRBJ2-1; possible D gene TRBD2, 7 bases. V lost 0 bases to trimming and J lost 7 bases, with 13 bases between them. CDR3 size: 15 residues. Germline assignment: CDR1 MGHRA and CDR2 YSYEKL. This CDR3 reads CASSQEGGAGNEQFF. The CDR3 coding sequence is TGCGCCAGCAGCCAAGAGGGGGGGGCGGGGAATGAGCAGTTCTTC.

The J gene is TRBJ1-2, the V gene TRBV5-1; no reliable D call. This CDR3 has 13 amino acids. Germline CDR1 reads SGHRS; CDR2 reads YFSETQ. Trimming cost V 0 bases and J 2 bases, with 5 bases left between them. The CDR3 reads CASSLDTNYGYTF. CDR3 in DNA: TGCGCCAGCAGCTTGGACACGAACTATGGCTACACCTTC.

For the CDR3, the DNA is TGTGCCAGTAGTATGGCGGGACTACAAGTCTACAATGAGCAGTTCTTC. Translated: CASSMAGLQVYNEQFF. This chain uses TRBV19 with TRBJ2-1, with 7 bases lining up with TRBD2. V lost 3 bases and J lost 3; bases outside the gene matches: 8. The V gene's germline CDR1 is LNHDA and CDR2 SQIVND (reference sequence). The CDR3 totals 16 residues. The complete variable domain, with remaining parts taken from reference TRBV19 and TRBJ2-1, reads DGGITQSPKYLFRKEGQNVTLSCEQNLNHDAMYWYRQDPGQGLRLIYYSQIVNDFQKGDIAEGYSVSREKKESFPLTVTSAQKNPTAFYLCASSMAGLQVYNEQFFGPGTRLTVL.

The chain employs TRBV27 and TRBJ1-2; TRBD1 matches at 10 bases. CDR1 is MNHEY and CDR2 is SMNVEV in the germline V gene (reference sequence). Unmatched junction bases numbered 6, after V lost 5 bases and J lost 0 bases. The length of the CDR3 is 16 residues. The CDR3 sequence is CASSPGTGVPNYGYTF. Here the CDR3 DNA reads TGTGCCAGCAGTCCCGGGACAGGGGTCCCTAACTATGGCTACACCTTC.

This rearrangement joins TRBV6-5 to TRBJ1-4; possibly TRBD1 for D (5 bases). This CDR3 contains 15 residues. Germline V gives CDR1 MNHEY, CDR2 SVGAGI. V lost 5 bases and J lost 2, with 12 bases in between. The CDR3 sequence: CASSLRPGTNEKLFF. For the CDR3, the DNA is TGTGCCAGCAGTCTCAGACCAGGGACTAATGAAAAACTGTTTTTT.

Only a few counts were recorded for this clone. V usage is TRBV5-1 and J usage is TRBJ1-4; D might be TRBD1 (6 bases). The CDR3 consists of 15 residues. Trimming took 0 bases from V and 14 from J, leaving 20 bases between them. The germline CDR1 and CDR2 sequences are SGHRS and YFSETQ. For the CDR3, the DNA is TGCGCCAGCAGCTTGGTAGCGGGGGCCAAAACGGCGCTGTTTTTT. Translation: CASSLVAGAKTALFF. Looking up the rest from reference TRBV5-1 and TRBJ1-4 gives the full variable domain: KAGVTQTPRYLIKTRGQQVTLSCSPISGHRSVSWYQQTPGQGLQFLFEYFSETQRNKGNFPGRFSGRQFSNSRSEMNVSTLELGDSALYLCASSLVAGAKTALFFGSGTQLSVL.

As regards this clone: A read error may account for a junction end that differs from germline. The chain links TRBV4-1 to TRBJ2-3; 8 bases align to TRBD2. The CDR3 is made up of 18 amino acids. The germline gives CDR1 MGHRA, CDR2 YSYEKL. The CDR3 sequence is CASGQSPRAGGRSDTQYF. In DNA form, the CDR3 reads TGCGCCAGCGGCCAGTCGCCACGGGCGGGGGGTAGGTCGGATACGCAGTATTTT.

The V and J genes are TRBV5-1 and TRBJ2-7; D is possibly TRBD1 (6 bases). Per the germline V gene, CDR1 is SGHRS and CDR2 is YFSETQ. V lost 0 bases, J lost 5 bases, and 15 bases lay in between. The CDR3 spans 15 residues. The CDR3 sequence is CASSLVKAGVHEQYF. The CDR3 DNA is TGCGCCAGCAGCTTGGTTAAGGCAGGGGTCCACGAGCAGTACTTC.

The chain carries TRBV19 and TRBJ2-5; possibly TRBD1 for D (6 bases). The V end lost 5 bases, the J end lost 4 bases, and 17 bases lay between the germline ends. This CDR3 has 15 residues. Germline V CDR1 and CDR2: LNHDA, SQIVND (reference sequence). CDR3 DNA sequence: TGTGCCAGTAGTCCAACAGGGTACGACGGAGAGACCCAGTACTTC. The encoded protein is CASSPTGYDGETQYF.

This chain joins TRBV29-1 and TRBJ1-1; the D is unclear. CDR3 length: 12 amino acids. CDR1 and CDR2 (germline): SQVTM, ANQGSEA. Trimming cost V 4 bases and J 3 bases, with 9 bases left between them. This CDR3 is CSVARGHTEAFF. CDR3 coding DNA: TGCAGCGTTGCCCGAGGGCACACTGAAGCTTTCTTT.

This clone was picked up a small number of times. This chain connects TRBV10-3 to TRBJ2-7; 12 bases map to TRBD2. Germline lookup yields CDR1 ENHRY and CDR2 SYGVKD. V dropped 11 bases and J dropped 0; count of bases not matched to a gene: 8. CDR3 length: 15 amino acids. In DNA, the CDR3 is TGTGCCTCCCGGACTAGCGGGGACTACTCCTACGAGCAGTACTTC. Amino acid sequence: CASRTSGDYSYEQYF.

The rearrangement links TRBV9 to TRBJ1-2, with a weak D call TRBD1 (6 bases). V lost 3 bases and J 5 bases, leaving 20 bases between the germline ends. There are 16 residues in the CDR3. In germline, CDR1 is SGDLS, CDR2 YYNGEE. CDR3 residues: CASSEVPRDTVYGYTF. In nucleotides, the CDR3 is TGTGCCAGCAGCGAGGTACCCCGGGACACCGTGTATGGCTACACCTTC.

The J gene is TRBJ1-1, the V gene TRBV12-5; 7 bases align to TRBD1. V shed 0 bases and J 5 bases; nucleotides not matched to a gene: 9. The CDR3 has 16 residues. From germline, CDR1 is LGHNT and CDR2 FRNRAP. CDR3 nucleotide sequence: TGTGCTAGTGGTTTGGTACCCCGACAGGGTGAAACTGAAGCTTTCTTT. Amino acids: CASGLVPRQGETEAFF. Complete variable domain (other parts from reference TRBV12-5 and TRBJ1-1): DARVTQTPRHKVTEMGQEVTMRCQPILGHNTVFWYRQTMMQGLELLAYFRNRAPLDDSGMPKDRFSAEMPDATLATLKIQPSEPRDSAVYFCASGLVPRQGETEAFFGQGTRLTVV.

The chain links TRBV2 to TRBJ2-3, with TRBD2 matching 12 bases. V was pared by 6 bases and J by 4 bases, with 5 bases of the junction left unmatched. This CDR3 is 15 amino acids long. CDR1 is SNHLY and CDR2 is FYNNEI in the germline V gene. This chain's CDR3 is CASRLTSGGSDTQYF. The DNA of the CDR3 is TGTGCCAGCAGGTTGACTAGCGGGGGATCAGATACGCAGTATTTT.

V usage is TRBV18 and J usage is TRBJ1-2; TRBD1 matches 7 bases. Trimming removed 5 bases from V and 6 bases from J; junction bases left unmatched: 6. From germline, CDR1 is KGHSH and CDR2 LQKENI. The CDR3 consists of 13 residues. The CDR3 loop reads CASSSDRADGYTF. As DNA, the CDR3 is TGTGCCAGCTCATCAGACAGGGCGGATGGCTACACCTTC.

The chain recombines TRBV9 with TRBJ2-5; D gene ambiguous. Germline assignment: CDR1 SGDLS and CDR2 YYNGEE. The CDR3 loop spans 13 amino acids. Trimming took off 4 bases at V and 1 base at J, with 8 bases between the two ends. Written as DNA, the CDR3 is TGTGCCAGCAGCTTCGACACCCAAGAGACCCAGTACTTC. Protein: CASSFDTQETQYF.

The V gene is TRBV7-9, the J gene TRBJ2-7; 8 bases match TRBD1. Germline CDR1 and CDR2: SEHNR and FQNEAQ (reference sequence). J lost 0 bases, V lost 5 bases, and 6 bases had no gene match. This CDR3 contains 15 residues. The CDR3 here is CASSPRQGFSYEQYF. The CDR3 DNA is TGTGCCAGCAGCCCCCGACAGGGGTTCTCCTACGAGCAGTACTTC.

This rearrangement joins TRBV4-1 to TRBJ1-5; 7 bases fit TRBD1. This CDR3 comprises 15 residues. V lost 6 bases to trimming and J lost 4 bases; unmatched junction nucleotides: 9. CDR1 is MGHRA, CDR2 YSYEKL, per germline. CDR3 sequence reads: CASRRRQGENQPQHF. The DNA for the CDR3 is TGCGCCAGCAGACGAAGACAGGGAGAAAATCAGCCCCAGCATTTT.

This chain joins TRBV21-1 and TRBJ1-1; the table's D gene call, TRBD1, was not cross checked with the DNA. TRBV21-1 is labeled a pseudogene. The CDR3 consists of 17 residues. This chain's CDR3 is CASSLVLTEWGWTEAFF. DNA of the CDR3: TGTGCCAGCAGCCTCGTATTGACAGAGTGGGGTTGGACTGAAGCTTTCTTT.

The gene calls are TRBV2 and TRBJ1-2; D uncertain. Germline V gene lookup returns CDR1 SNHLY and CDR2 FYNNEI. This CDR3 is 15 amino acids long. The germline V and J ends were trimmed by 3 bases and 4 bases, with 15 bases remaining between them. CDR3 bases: TGTGCCAGCAGTGACCTTGAGAGGCCCTCCTATGGCTACACCTTC. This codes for CASSDLERPSYGYTF.

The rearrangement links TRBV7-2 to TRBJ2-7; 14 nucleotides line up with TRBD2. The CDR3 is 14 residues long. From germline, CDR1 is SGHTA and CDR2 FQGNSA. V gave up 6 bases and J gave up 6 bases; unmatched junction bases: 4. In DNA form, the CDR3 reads TGTGCCAGCAGTACCGGGACTAGCGGGGGCGAGCAGTACTTC. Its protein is CASSTGTSGGEQYF.